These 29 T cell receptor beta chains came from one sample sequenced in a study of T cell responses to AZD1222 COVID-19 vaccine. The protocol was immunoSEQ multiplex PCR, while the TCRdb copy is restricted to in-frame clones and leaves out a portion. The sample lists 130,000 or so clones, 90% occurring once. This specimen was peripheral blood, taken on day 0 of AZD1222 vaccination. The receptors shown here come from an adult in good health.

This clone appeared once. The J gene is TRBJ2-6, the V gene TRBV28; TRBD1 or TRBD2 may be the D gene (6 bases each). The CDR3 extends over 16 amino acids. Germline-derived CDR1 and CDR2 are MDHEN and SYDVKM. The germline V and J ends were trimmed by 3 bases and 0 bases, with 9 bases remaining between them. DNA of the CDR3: TGTGCCAGCAGTTTCGGGGGCTTCTCTGGGGCCAACGTCCTGACTTTC. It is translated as CASSFGGFSGANVLTF.

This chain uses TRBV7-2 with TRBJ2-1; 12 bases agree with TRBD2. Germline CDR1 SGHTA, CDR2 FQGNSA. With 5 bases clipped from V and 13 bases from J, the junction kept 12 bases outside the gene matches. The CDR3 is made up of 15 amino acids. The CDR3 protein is CASSPPGLAGGGQFF. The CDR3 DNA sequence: TGTGCCAGCAGCCCTCCGGGACTAGCGGGTGGAGGCCAGTTCTTC.

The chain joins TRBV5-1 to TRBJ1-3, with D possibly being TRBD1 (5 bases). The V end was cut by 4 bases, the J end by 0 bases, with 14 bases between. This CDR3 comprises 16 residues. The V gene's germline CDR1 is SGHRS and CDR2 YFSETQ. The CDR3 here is CASSSGTASSGNTIYF. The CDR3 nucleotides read TGCGCCAGCAGCAGCGGGACCGCCAGCTCTGGAAACACCATATATTTT.

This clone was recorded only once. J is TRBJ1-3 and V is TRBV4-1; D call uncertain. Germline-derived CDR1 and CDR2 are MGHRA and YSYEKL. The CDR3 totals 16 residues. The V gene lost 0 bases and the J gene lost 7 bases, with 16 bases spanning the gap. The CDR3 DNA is TGCGCCAGCAGCCAAGAAGAGCATACTCTGGATAACACCATATATTTT. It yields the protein CASSQEEHTLDNTIYF.

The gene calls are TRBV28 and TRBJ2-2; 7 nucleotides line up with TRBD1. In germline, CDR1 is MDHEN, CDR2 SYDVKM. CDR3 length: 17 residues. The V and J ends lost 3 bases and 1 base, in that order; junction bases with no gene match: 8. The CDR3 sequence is CASSLARQGLNTGELFF. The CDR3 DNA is TGTGCCAGCAGTTTGGCCCGACAGGGCCTGAACACCGGGGAGCTGTTTTTT.

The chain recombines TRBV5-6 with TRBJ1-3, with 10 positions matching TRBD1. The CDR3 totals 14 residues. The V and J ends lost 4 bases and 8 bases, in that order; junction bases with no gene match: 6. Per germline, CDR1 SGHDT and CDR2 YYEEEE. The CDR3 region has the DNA TGTGCCAGCAGCCTCGGGACAGGGGCGCACACCATATATTTT. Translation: CASSLGTGAHTIYF.

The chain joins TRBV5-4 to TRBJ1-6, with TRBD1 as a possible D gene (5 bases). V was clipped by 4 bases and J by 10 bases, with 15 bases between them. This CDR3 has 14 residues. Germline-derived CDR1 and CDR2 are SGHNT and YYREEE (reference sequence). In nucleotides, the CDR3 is TGTGCCAGCAGCCAACAGGCGAAAGAATCACCCCTCCACTTT. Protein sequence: CASSQQAKESPLHF.

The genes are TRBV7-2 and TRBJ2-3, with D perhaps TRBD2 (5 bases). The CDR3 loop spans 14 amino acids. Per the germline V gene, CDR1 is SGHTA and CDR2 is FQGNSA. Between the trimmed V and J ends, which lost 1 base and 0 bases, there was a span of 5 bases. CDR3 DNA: TGTGCCAGCAGCTTAGGGACTAGCACAGATACGCAGTATTTT. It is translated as CASSLGTSTDTQYF.

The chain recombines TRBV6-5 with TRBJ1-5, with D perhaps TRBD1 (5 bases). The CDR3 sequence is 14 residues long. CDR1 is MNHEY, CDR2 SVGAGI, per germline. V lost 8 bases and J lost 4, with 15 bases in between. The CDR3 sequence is CASSPGTRNQPQHF. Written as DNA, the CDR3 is TGTGCCAGCTCTCCTGGGACGAGGAATCAGCCCCAGCATTTT.

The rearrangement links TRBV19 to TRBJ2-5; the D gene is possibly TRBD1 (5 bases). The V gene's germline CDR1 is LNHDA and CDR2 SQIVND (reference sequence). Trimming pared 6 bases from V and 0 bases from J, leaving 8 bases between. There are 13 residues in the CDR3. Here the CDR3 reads CASRDIHQETQYF. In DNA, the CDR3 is TGTGCCAGTAGGGACATACACCAAGAGACCCAGTACTTC.

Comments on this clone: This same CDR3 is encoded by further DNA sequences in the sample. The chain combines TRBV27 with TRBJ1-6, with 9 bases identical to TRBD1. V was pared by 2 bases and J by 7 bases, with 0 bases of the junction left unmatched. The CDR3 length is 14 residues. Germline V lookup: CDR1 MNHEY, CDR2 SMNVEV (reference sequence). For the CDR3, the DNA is TGTGCCAGCAGTTTAGGACAGGGGAATTCACCCCTCCACTTT. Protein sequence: CASSLGQGNSPLHF.

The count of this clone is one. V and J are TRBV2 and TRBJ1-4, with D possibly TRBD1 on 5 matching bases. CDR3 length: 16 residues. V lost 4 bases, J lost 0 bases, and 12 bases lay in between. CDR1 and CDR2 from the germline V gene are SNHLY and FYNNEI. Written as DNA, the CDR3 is TGTGCCAGCAGTGGGACATGGCCTGCAACTAATGAAAAACTGTTTTTT. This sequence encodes CASSGTWPATNEKLFF.

Here the CDR3 DNA reads TGTGCCAGCAGCCGAGGCCTAGCGGGAGGGCCTAGCACAGATACGCAGTATTTT. It is translated as CASSRGLAGGPSTDTQYF. V is TRBV7-9 and J is TRBJ2-3; 12 nucleotides line up with TRBD2. This CDR3 has 18 amino acids. The germline gives CDR1 SEHNR, CDR2 FQNEAQ (reference sequence). Losses at the gene ends were 5 bases for V and 0 bases for J; bases not matched to a gene: 9. Based on the CDR3 plus reference TRBV7-9 and TRBJ2-3, the full variable domain is DTGVSQNPRHKITKRGQNVTFRCDPISEHNRLYWYRQTLGQGPEFLTYFQNEAQLEKSRLLSDRFSAERPKGSFSTLEIQRTEQGDSAMYLCASSRGLAGGPSTDTQYFGPGTRLTVL.

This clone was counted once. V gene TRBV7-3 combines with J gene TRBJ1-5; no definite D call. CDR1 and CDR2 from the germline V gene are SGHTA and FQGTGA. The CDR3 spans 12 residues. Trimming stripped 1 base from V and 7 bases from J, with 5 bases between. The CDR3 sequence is CASSLIGQPQHF. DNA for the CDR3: TGTGCCAGCAGCTTAATAGGGCAGCCCCAGCATTTT.

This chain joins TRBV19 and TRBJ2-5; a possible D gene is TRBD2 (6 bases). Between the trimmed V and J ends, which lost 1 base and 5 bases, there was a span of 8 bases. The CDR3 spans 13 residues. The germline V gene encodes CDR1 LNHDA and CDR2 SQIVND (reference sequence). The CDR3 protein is CASSIGGVETQYF. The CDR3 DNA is TGTGCCAGTAGTATAGGGGGGGTGGAGACCCAGTACTTC.

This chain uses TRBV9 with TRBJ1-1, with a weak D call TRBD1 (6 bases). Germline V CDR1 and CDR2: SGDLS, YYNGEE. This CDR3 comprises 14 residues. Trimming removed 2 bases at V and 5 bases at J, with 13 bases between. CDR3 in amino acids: CASSVDRRSTEAFF. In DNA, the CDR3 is TGTGCCAGCAGCGTCGACAGGCGATCGACTGAAGCTTTCTTT.

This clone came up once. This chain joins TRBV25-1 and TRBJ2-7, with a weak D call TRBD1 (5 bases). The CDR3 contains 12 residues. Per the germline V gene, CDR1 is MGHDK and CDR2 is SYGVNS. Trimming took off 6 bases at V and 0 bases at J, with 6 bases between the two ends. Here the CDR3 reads CASRQGSYEQYF. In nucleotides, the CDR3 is TGTGCCAGCAGGCAGGGCTCCTACGAGCAGTACTTC.

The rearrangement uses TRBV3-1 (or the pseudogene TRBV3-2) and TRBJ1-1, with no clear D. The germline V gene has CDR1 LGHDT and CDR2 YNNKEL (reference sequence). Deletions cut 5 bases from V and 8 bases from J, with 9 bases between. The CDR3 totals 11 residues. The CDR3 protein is CASSYLGEAFF. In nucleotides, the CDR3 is TGTGCCAGCAGCTACCTTGGAGAAGCTTTCTTT.

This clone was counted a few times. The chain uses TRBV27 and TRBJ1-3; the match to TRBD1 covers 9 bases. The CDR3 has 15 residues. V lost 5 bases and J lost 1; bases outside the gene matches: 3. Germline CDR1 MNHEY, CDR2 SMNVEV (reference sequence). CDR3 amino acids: CASSRQGESGNTIYF. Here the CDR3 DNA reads TGTGCCAGCAGTAGACAGGGGGAGTCTGGAAACACCATATATTTT.

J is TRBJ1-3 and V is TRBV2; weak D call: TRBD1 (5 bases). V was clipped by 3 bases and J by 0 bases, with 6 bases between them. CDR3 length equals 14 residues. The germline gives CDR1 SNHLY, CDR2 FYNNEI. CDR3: CASSDRDSGNTIYF. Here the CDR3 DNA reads TGTGCCAGCAGTGACAGGGACTCTGGAAACACCATATATTTT.

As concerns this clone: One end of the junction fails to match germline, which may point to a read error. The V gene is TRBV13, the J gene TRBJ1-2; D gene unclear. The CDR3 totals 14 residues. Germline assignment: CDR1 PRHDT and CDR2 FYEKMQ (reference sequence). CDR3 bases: TGTGCCAGCAGCTCGACGACCGGAGGCTATGGCTACACCTTT. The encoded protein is CASSSTTGGYGYTF.

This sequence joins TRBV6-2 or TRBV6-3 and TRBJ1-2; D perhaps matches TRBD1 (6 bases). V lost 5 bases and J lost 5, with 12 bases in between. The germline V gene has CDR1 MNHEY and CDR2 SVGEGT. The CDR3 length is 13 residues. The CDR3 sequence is CASSPDSLYGYTF. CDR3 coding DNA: TGTGCCAGCAGTCCGGACAGTCTGTATGGCTACACCTTC.

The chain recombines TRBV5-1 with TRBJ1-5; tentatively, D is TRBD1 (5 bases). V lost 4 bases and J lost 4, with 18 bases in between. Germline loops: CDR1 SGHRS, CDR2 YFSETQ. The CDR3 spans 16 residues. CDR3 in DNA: TGCGCCAGCAGCCCGACCGGGACCTCTCAGAATCAGCCCCAGCATTTT. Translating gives CASSPTGTSQNQPQHF.

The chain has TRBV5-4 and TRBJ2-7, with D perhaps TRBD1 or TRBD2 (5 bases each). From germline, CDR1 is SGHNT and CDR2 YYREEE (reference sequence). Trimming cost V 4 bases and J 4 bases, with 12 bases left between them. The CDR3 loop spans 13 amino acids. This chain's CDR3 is CASSPGTEYEQYF. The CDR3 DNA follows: TGTGCCAGCAGCCCCGGGACCGAATACGAGCAGTACTTC.

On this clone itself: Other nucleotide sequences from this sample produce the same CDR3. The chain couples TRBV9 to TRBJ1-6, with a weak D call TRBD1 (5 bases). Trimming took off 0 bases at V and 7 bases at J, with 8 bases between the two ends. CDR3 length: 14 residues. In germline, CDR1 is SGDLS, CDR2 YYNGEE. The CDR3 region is CASSVGGDNSPLHF. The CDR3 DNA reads TGTGCCAGCAGCGTAGGAGGGGACAATTCACCCCTCCACTTT.

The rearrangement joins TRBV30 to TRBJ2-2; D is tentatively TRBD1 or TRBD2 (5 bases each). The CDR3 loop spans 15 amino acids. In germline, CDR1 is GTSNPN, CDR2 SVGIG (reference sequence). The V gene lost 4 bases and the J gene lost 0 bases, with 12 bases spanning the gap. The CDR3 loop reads CAWTGTNANTGELFF. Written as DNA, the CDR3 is TGTGCCTGGACAGGGACCAACGCGAACACCGGGGAGCTGTTTTTT.

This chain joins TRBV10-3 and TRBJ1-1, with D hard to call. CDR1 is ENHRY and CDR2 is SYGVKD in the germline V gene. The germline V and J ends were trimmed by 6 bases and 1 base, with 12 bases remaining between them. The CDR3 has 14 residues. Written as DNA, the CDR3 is TGTGCCATCAGAGCCCCGCTAGAGAACACTGAAGCTTTCTTT. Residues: CAIRAPLENTEAFF.

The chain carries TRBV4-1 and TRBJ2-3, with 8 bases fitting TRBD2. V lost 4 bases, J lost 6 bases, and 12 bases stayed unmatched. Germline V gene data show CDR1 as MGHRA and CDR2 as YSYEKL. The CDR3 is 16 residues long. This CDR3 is CASSRSGTREADTQYF. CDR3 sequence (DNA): TGCGCCAGCAGCCGTTCTGGGACTAGGGAGGCCGATACGCAGTATTTT.

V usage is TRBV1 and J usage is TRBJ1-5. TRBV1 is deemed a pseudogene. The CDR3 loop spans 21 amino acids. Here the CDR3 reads CTSSQDLPFDSLAGNNQPQHF. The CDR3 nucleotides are TGCACCAGCAGCCAAGATCTCCCCTTTGACAGCCTAGCAGGGAACAATCAGCCCCAGCATTTT.